This T cell receptor beta chain came from a study of T cells in women clearing cervical HPV infection (dated 2018 in TCRdb). The study in broad terms: Cases were roughly 24 women with histologically confirmed HPV16-related CIN3 or worse, including a couple of invasive cancers. Controls were some 26 women whose single incident HPV16 infection cleared within 12 months without precancer or cancer developing. Blood from cases was collected at the visit where the lesion was first found, while blood from controls was collected once the infection could no longer be detected. For cases, the median interval between lesion detection and blood sampling was around 140 days, with an interquartile range of about 80 to 210 days. Since HLA typing was available for only a few women, HLA type could not be ruled out as a confounder. The exploratory proof-of-principle case-control study was nested within the Guanacaste HPV Natural History Study in Costa Rica and compared TCR repertoires across cervical HPV16 outcomes. Cases and controls were matched on age within five years and on year of sample collection. Cases had a median age of roughly 35 years compared with 37 to 45 for controls, and baseline characteristics showed no significant differences between the groups. The parent cohort enrolled 9,500 to 12,000 women aged 18 or older in Guanacaste, Costa Rica, in about 1992 to 1994 and followed the women for more than six years. Five blinded duplicates per group were added as quality controls, giving about 60 samples: some 50 participants and some ten replicates.

Inclusive of the bounding cysteine and phenylalanine, the CDR3 is 15 residues long. Shown are 36 bases from within the CDR3, in frame from base 1. The germline V gene (reference sequence) supplies CDR1 GTSNPN and CDR2 SVGIG. Trimming takes 4 bases from V and 6 bases from J, and the germline ends sit 16 bases apart. Every participant had a single incident cervical HPV16 infection, and women with prevalent HPV16 infections were excluded. Cervical HPV DNA was detected with MY09/MY11 PCR, and genotyping was done with dot-blot hybridization. About 14 mL of heparinized blood was centrifuged, after which the buffy coat was aliquoted, frozen at -30 degrees C, and then stored at -80 degrees C. QIAGEN kits were used to extract genomic DNA from the buffy coat specimens. Comment on this clone: Its antigen remains unidentified. The read comes to an end 3 residues before the CDR3 does, leaving the germline J gene to fill in the end.

TCR beta CDR3 regions were amplified by multiplex PCR using the immunoSEQ assay from an average of about 1,200 ng genomic DNA per sample. To correct primer bias, the assay used a complete synthetic TCR repertoire to set an amplification baseline. The amplicons were sequenced using the Illumina platform. Per the source publication's procedure: Sequence errors were corrected by clustering with frequency ratios and a modified nearest-neighbor algorithm, and the sequences were then analyzed in the immunoSEQ Analyzer using IMGT gene definitions. At each rarefaction depth, TCR richness and evenness were averaged across 20 rarefaction repeats, and any sample with fewer sequences than the depth was left out. Wilcoxon rank sum tests with FDR correction were used to compare relative abundances of V, D and J genes between the groups. Blinded duplicates gave an intraclass correlation of around 95% for TCR richness and an average of roughly 76% across some 69 gene segments. In its TCRdb copy, this immuneACCESS table keeps in-frame sequences only and misses some clones. Where compared with another copy, unresolved V genes explain less than half of these, and the others have no known cause. V, J and clone size reflect that table, while D and trimming were determined from the DNA. This sample's table contains about 41,000 clones. The ten largest clonotypes hold 7% to 9.5% of the sample.

General findings and caveats noted by the study authors: Random forest classifiers that combined richness and V gene abundances separated cases from controls with an estimated AUC of approximately 0.78. Because the number of T cells in each sample was unknown, differences in richness could reflect differing T-cell content rather than repertoire biology. The cross-sectional design could not show whether the associations came before the infection or were a result of it, and neither effector/memory subsets nor HPV-specific T cells were isolated. TRBV6-7 relative abundance was lower in cases than in controls (around 0.11% versus 0.15%; Bonferroni P = 0.0008). Across sequencing depths, CIN3+ cases showed significantly higher TCR repertoire richness than controls, but evenness did not differ between the groups.

The rearrangement joined TRBV30 to TRBJ1-6, with no D gene named confidently. Sequenced material: blood buffy coat. The clonotype was recovered from a woman between 18 and 70 years old with a cervical HPV16 infection that either progressed to CIN3+ or cleared (not recorded which). The CDR3 amino acid sequence is: CAWTLRAAGNSPLHF. The part of the CDR3 DNA that was read is TGTGCCTGGACATTGCGTGCGGCGGGTAATTCACCC.